These T cell receptor beta chains were read from a single sample in a study of blood T cell repertoires in COVID-19. Using immunoSEQ multiplex PCR, the repertoire was profiled, and TCRdb retains in-frame clones only, with some absent. The sample has some 370,000 clones, 90% seen once. The sequencing input was peripheral blood. Receptors were obtained from a man between 18 and 29 years old with active or convalescent COVID-19. Each CDR3 is given with its conserved first and last residue. The D gene is left open where the match is weak. Size tells how often a clone was seen (once, few, many) or the class of an expanded clone, and some rows leave it out.

v_call	clone_size	d_call	j_call	cdr3_nt	cdr3_aa
TRBV9	NA	NA	TRBJ2-3	TGTGCCAGCAGCGTAGGGAGCGATCATACGCAGTATTTT	CASSVGSDHTQYF
TRBV7-3	once	TRBD2	TRBJ2-3	TGTGCCAGCAGCTCACTAACGGGACTAGGGAGAGGATATGATACGCAGTATTTT	CASSSLTGLGRGYDTQYF
TRBV7-9	NA	TRBD1	TRBJ1-4	TGTGCCAGCAGCTTGGGGGGACAGTTTAATGAAAAACTGTTTTTT	CASSLGGQFNEKLFF
TRBV19	NA	NA	TRBJ1-5	TGTGCCAGTAGTATAACAGGGTTCAATCAGCCCCAGCATTTT	CASSITGFNQPQHF
TRBV7-2	NA	TRBD1	TRBJ1-2	TGTGCCAGCAGCTCGACAGGGGGCTATGGCTACACCTTC	CASSSTGGYGYTF
TRBV19	NA	TRBD1	TRBJ1-3	TGTGCCAGTAGTAGGACAGGGGGCTCTGGAAACACCATATATTTT	CASSRTGGSGNTIYF
TRBV4-1	NA	TRBD1	TRBJ2-7	TGCGCCAGCAGCTTCCACACAGGGGGCTACGAGCAGTACTTC	CASSFHTGGYEQYF
TRBV24-1	few	TRBD2	TRBJ2-1	TGTGCCACCAGTGATCCCCTAGCGGGAGTAGGAAATGAGCAGTTCTTC	CATSDPLAGVGNEQFF
TRBV19	NA	TRBD1	TRBJ1-1	TGTGCCAGTAGACAGGGGGCTATGGTGAACACTGAAGCTTTCTTT	CASRQGAMVNTEAFF
TRBV3-1/TRBV3-2	NA	TRBD2	TRBJ2-1	TGTGCCAGCAGCCAAGACCTAGCGGGGTCCTACAATGAGCAGTTCTTC	CASSQDLAGSYNEQFF
TRBV6-5	NA	TRBD1	TRBJ2-7	TGTGCCAGCAGTCGGACAGGCTTAGAGCAGTACTTC	CASSRTGLEQYF
TRBV2	NA	TRBD1	TRBJ2-1	TGTGCCAGCAGTCGGGACAGGGGGTCGTACAATGAGCAGTTCTTC	CASSRDRGSYNEQFF
TRBV12-5	NA	NA	TRBJ2-1	TGTGCTAGTGGCCCGAGCGGACCTAAGGGAAATGAGCAGTTCTTC	CASGPSGPKGNEQFF
TRBV30	NA	TRBD1	TRBJ2-1	TGTGCCTGGAGTGTACAGGGGTTCCGTGCTGGTGAGCAGTTCTTC	CAWSVQGFRAGEQFF
TRBV6-5	NA	TRBD1	TRBJ2-1	TGTGCCAGCAGTTGGGGGACAGGCTACAATGAGCAGTTCTTC	CASSWGTGYNEQFF
TRBV9	NA	TRBD1	TRBJ1-2	TGTGCCAGCAGCCAGACCGGGACAGATGGCTACACCTTC	CASSQTGTDGYTF
TRBV19	NA	TRBD1	TRBJ2-2	TGTGCCAGTAGCTTCCGGGACAGGGGTTTCACCGGGGAGCTGTTTTTT	CASSFRDRGFTGELFF
TRBV6-2/TRBV6-3	NA	TRBD2	TRBJ2-1	TGTGCCAGCAGTTACTGGGAGGGTGAGCAGTTCTTC	CASSYWEGEQFF
TRBV9	NA	TRBD1	TRBJ2-2	TGTGCCAGCAGCGTGGGACAGGGTATTAACACCGGGGAGCTGTTTTTT	CASSVGQGINTGELFF
TRBV28	NA	TRBD2	TRBJ2-6	TGTGCCAGCAGTTTTAGCGGGGCTAAAACTGGGGCCAACGTCCTGACTTTC	CASSFSGAKTGANVLTF
TRBV3-1/TRBV3-2	NA	TRBD1	TRBJ1-2	TGTGCCAGCAGCTTAAACAGGGGTCGTGGCTACACCTTC	CASSLNRGRGYTF
TRBV4-1	NA	NA	TRBJ2-7	TGCGCCAGCAGCCAAGCAACTAGTTCTAACTACGAGCAGTACTTC	CASSQATSSNYEQYF
TRBV7-3	NA	TRBD2	TRBJ2-1	TGTGCCAGCAGCCCTGAGGGAGCGGGAGGGAGGAATGAGCAGTTCTTC	CASSPEGAGGRNEQFF
TRBV5-4	NA	NA	TRBJ2-1	TGTGCCAGCAGCCCCGGAGGTGGGCTAGGATCCTACAATGAGCAGTTCTTC	CASSPGGGLGSYNEQFF
TRBV25-1	NA	TRBD2	TRBJ2-3	TGTGCCAGCAGTGATTTTGCGGGGGGCACAGATACGCAGTATTTT	CASSDFAGGTDTQYF
TRBV15	NA	TRBD2	TRBJ2-2	TGTGCCACCAGCAGAGATCGAATAGCGGGAGTAGGCGGGGAGCTGTTTTTT	CATSRDRIAGVGGELFF
TRBV18	NA	NA	TRBJ1-1	TGTGCCAGCTCCCAGGGATCGCTCCTTAACACTGAAGCTTTCTTT	CASSQGSLLNTEAFF
TRBV19	once	NA	TRBJ1-1	TGTGCCAGTAGTATTGAGGTGGGGAACACTGAAGCTTTCTTT	CASSIEVGNTEAFF
TRBV29-1	NA	TRBD1	TRBJ2-7	TGCAGCGTTGAGGGGGGACAGGGAAGCGAGCAGCACTTC	CSVEGGQGSEQHF
TRBV10-3	NA	NA	TRBJ2-6	TGTGCCATCAGTGTCGGGGGAGAGAGCTCTGGGGCCAACGTGCTGACTTTC	CAISVGGESSGANVLTF
TRBV28	few	TRBD2	TRBJ2-2	TGTGCCAGCAGCAAATCCCCCAGGCGGGGGGCCGTCACCGGGGAGCTGTTTTTT	CASSKSPRRGAVTGELFF
TRBV28	NA	NA	TRBJ1-2	TGTGCCAGCAGTCCAACGGGGGGGGCGATGCAAGGCTACACCTTC	CASSPTGGAMQGYTF
TRBV28	once	TRBD1	TRBJ2-5	TGTGCCAGCAGTTTGAGGCAGGGGGAAGAGACCCAGTACTTC	CASSLRQGEETQYF
TRBV11-1	once	NA	TRBJ1-1	TGTGCCAGCAGCTTAGGCAGGAACACTGAAGCTTTCTTT	CASSLGRNTEAFF
TRBV9	NA	TRBD1	TRBJ1-2	TGTGCCAGCAGCGTAGACAGGGGCTATGGCTACACCTTC	CASSVDRGYGYTF
TRBV4-3	NA	NA	TRBJ1-4	TGCGCCAGCAGACCCCAGGGCGTTCTAGGAGAAAAACTGTTTTTT	CASRPQGVLGEKLFF
TRBV6-1	NA	NA	TRBJ1-2	TGTGCCAGCAGTGAAGTCAGGGCTAACTATGGCTACACCTTC	CASSEVRANYGYTF
TRBV28	once	NA	TRBJ2-7	TGTGCCAGCAGTCCCCGACCGACAGGAACCTACGAGCAGTACTTC	CASSPRPTGTYEQYF
TRBV27	NA	TRBD1	TRBJ2-2	TGTGCCAGCACCGCGACAGGGCCCCTCCCCTATGCGAACACCGGGGAGCTGTTTTTT	CASTATGPLPYANTGELFF
TRBV7-3	NA	NA	TRBJ1-3	TGTGCCAGCAGCTTAGGGTTGGGCGGAAACACCATATATTTT	CASSLGLGGNTIYF
TRBV7-2	few	TRBD1	TRBJ1-4	TGTGCCAGCAGCGCTAGGACAGGTCGAAATGAAAAACTGTTTTTT	CASSARTGRNEKLFF
TRBV6-5	NA	NA	TRBJ2-1	TGTGCCAGCAGTTACTCGATGTCCGGACTTGAACAGTTCTTC	CASSYSMSGLEQFF
TRBV29-1	NA	TRBD1	TRBJ2-1	TGCAGCGTGGACAGGGAGTGGGGTGAGCAGTTCTTC	CSVDREWGEQFF
TRBV5-1	once	TRBD1	TRBJ2-7	TGCGCCAGCAGCTTGATTACAGGGGGTTACGAGCAGTACTTC	CASSLITGGYEQYF
TRBV18	NA	TRBD1	TRBJ1-5	TGTGCCAGCTCACCGTCGACAGGGGGAAGCAATCAGCCCCAGCATTTT	CASSPSTGGSNQPQHF
TRBV11-2	NA	NA	TRBJ2-6	TGTGCCAGCCGGCAGGGTCGTCGGGCTGGGGCCAACGTGCTGACTTTC	CASRQGRRAGANVLTF
TRBV7-2	NA	TRBD2	TRBJ2-3	TGTGCCAGCAGCCCCCTAGCGGGGACCTCGCAGTATTTT	CASSPLAGTSQYF
TRBV14	NA	NA	TRBJ1-1	TGTGCCAGCAGCCAAAGGGAGACTGAAGCTTTCTTT	CASSQRETEAFF
TRBV5-8	NA	NA	TRBJ2-3	TGTGCCAGCAGCTCCAGGGGAAGCACAGATACGCAGTATTTT	CASSSRGSTDTQYF
TRBV7-9	NA	NA	TRBJ2-5	TGTGCCAGCAGAAAACAATTGGGAGTTCAAGAGACCCAGTACTTC	CASRKQLGVQETQYF
TRBV5-8	NA	NA	TRBJ1-6	TGTGCCAGTAAGAGCTCCTATAATTCACCCCTCCACTTT	CASKSSYNSPLHF
TRBV25-1	NA	NA	TRBJ1-1	TGTGCCAGCAGTGAATTAGGGGGAGTAGAAAAAGCTTTCTTT	CASSELGGVEKAFF
TRBV7-9	once	NA	TRBJ2-3	TGTGCCAGCAGCTTAAAGGGGCGCAGCACAGATACGCAGTATTTT	CASSLKGRSTDTQYF
TRBV6-2/TRBV6-3	few	TRBD2	TRBJ2-7	TGTGCCAGCAGTTACGATGGGACTAGCGGGAGGAGCTCCTACGAGCAGTACTTC	CASSYDGTSGRSSYEQYF
TRBV10-3	NA	TRBD2	TRBJ2-7	TGTGCCATCAGTGAGCCCCGGGACTATAGTGGCGAGCAGTACTTC	CAISEPRDYSGEQYF
TRBV12-3/TRBV12-4	NA	NA	TRBJ2-7	TGTGCCAGCAGTTTCCGGGATCTCGAGCAGTACTTC	CASSFRDLEQYF
TRBV19	NA	TRBD1	TRBJ2-7	TGTGCCAGTAGTTCACGACAGGACAGGACGCACGAGCAGTACTTC	CASSSRQDRTHEQYF
TRBV7-9	NA	TRBD1	TRBJ1-1	TGTGCCAGCAGCTTATTCGGACAGGGGGAAGCTTTCTTT	CASSLFGQGEAFF
TRBV15	NA	NA	TRBJ1-5	TGTGCCACCAGCAGAGAGCAGGGTCAGCCCCAGCATTTT	CATSREQGQPQHF